A selection of T cell receptor beta chains follows, all from one sample in a study of cytomegalovirus exposure and HLA in healthy donors. The protocol was immunoSEQ multiplex PCR, while the TCRdb copy is restricted to in-frame clones and leaves out a portion. The sample shows 200,000 to 250,000 clones, over 80% of them seen only once. Material for sequencing was PBMCs. These receptors all stem from a boy aged 2 to 9 in good health and CMV-seronegative. The CDR3 runs from the conserved cysteine through the conserved F or W. The order of the fields is V gene, clone size, D gene, J gene, CDR3 DNA, CDR3 protein. D genes are given only for firm matches. Expanded clones are given a class, and other clones once, few, many or no size at all.

V gene: TRBV27; clone size: -; D gene: TRBD2; J gene: TRBJ2-7; CDR3 DNA: TGTGCCAGCAGTTTACTAGCGGGGGGACCCTACGAGCAGTACTTC; CDR3 protein: CASSLLAGGPYEQYF
V gene: TRBV27; clone size: -; D gene: -; J gene: TRBJ1-2; CDR3 DNA: TGTGCCATCGCCGGGGGGTTCCCCTATGGCTACACCTTC; CDR3 protein: CAIAGGFPYGYTF
V gene: TRBV6-5; clone size: -; D gene: -; J gene: TRBJ2-1; CDR3 DNA: TGTGCCAGCAGTACATCAGGGAGGTCCTACAATGAGCAGTTCTTC; CDR3 protein: CASSTSGRSYNEQFF
V gene: TRBV12-2; clone size: -; D gene: -; J gene: TRBJ2-5; CDR3 DNA: TGTGCAAGTCGGGCCCGGGGTGGGGGGGAGAAGGAGACCCAGTACTTC; CDR3 protein: CASRARGGGEKETQYF
V gene: TRBV10-2; clone size: few; D gene: -; J gene: TRBJ1-1; CDR3 DNA: TGCGCCAGCAGTGAGTTCGACAGACTGAACACTGAAGCTTTCTTT; CDR3 protein: CASSEFDRLNTEAFF
V gene: TRBV4-1; clone size: -; D gene: -; J gene: TRBJ2-5; CDR3 DNA: TGCGCCAGCAGCCAAGTTTATCAAGAGACCCAGTACTTC; CDR3 protein: CASSQVYQETQYF
V gene: TRBV29-1; clone size: -; D gene: TRBD2; J gene: TRBJ2-3; CDR3 DNA: TGCAGCGACATGGGAGGGGAGGCGATACCAGATACGCAGTATTTT; CDR3 protein: CSDMGGEAIPDTQYF
V gene: TRBV5-1; clone size: -; D gene: -; J gene: TRBJ1-3; CDR3 DNA: TGCGCCAGCAGCTTTGAGGTAGCTGGAAACACCATATATTTT; CDR3 protein: CASSFEVAGNTIYF
V gene: TRBV2; clone size: -; D gene: -; J gene: TRBJ2-7; CDR3 DNA: TGTGCCAGCAGTGAGGCCAGAGGGACCTACGAGCAGTACTTC; CDR3 protein: CASSEARGTYEQYF
V gene: TRBV21-1; clone size: -; D gene: -; J gene: TRBJ2-7; CDR3 DNA: TGTGCCAGCAGCAATGGGGCTAGCGGGAGGGCCAACGAGCAGTACTTC; CDR3 protein: CASSNGASGRANEQYF
V gene: TRBV5-1; clone size: -; D gene: -; J gene: TRBJ1-2; CDR3 DNA: TGCGCCAGCACTACAGGCGGGGGCGCAGACTATGGCTACACCTTC; CDR3 protein: CASTTGGGADYGYTF
V gene: TRBV11-1; clone size: -; D gene: TRBD2; J gene: TRBJ2-5; CDR3 DNA: TGTGCCAGCAGCCCACTAGCGGGGGCCGGGGAGACCCAGTACTTC; CDR3 protein: CASSPLAGAGETQYF
V gene: TRBV7-3; clone size: -; D gene: TRBD2; J gene: TRBJ2-1; CDR3 DNA: TGTGCCAGCAGCCCTACTAGCGGGGGGGCCGGTGAGCAGTTCTTC; CDR3 protein: CASSPTSGGAGEQFF
V gene: TRBV7-9; clone size: -; D gene: -; J gene: TRBJ2-1; CDR3 DNA: TGTGCCAGCAGCTTAAGGGCGGGGGAGCAGTTCTTC; CDR3 protein: CASSLRAGEQFF
V gene: TRBV30; clone size: -; D gene: -; J gene: TRBJ2-7; CDR3 DNA: TGTGCCTGGGACGGATCCGGCGGACTCGGCTACGAGCAGTACTTC; CDR3 protein: CAWDGSGGLGYEQYF
V gene: TRBV5-4; clone size: once; D gene: -; J gene: TRBJ2-3; CDR3 DNA: TGTGCCAGCAGCTTGGGAGTCCGCACAGATACGCAGTATTTT; CDR3 protein: CASSLGVRTDTQYF
V gene: TRBV5-4; clone size: -; D gene: TRBD1; J gene: TRBJ1-1; CDR3 DNA: TGTGCCAGCAGCTTTCCCGGACAGGGGGGAAGGAGCACTGAAGCTTTCTTT; CDR3 protein: CASSFPGQGGRSTEAFF
V gene: TRBV27; clone size: -; D gene: TRBD1; J gene: TRBJ1-5; CDR3 DNA: TGTGCCAGCAGCGGGGCAGGGGGAAATCAGCCCCAGCATTTT; CDR3 protein: CASSGAGGNQPQHF
V gene: TRBV6-5; clone size: -; D gene: -; J gene: TRBJ1-1; CDR3 DNA: TGTGCCAGCAGTTCCCGACAAGCCCCCTACATAAAGAAAGCTTTCTTT; CDR3 protein: CASSSRQAPYIKKAFF
V gene: TRBV13; clone size: once; D gene: TRBD2; J gene: TRBJ2-3; CDR3 DNA: TGTGCCAGCAGCTTAGGGGGCGCTAGCGGGAGCGATACGCAGTATTTT; CDR3 protein: CASSLGGASGSDTQYF
V gene: TRBV5-1; clone size: -; D gene: -; J gene: TRBJ1-2; CDR3 DNA: TGCGCCAGCAGCTTGGCACAGGGCCCTATTTTCTATGGCTACACCTTC; CDR3 protein: CASSLAQGPIFYGYTF
V gene: TRBV6-6; clone size: -; D gene: TRBD1; J gene: TRBJ1-1; CDR3 DNA: TGTGCCAGCAGTTGGACCCTACAGGGGACTGAAGCTTTCTTT; CDR3 protein: CASSWTLQGTEAFF
V gene: TRBV14; clone size: -; D gene: -; J gene: TRBJ2-5; CDR3 DNA: TGTGCCAGCAGCCAAGCAGGGGCGGGTGAGACCCAGTACTTC; CDR3 protein: CASSQAGAGETQYF
V gene: TRBV5-4; clone size: -; D gene: -; J gene: TRBJ1-3; CDR3 DNA: TGTGCCAGCAGCTTGTCAGGGGATGGAAACACCATATATTTT; CDR3 protein: CASSLSGDGNTIYF
V gene: TRBV27; clone size: -; D gene: -; J gene: TRBJ1-1; CDR3 DNA: TGTGCCAGCAGTTTATCTAGGAACACTGAAGCTTTCTTT; CDR3 protein: CASSLSRNTEAFF
V gene: TRBV30; clone size: -; D gene: TRBD2; J gene: TRBJ2-7; CDR3 DNA: TGTGCCTGGAGTGTACTTGGAGGAGCGGGAGGGCCTCGGGAGCAGTACTTC; CDR3 protein: CAWSVLGGAGGPREQYF
V gene: TRBV5-1; clone size: -; D gene: -; J gene: TRBJ2-1; CDR3 DNA: TGCGCCAGCAGCGACACAGGGGCGGGGTCGTATGAGCAGTTCTTC; CDR3 protein: CASSDTGAGSYEQFF
V gene: TRBV27; clone size: -; D gene: TRBD2; J gene: TRBJ2-1; CDR3 DNA: TGTGCCAGCAGTCCTCCGGGACTAGCGGGAGACGGTAATGAGCAGTTCTTC; CDR3 protein: CASSPPGLAGDGNEQFF
V gene: TRBV23-1; clone size: -; D gene: -; J gene: TRBJ1-2; CDR3 DNA: TGCGCCAGCAGTCAAATCACAGTCATAATTTATGGCTACACCTTC; CDR3 protein: CASSQITVIIYGYTF
V gene: TRBV6-6; clone size: few; D gene: -; J gene: TRBJ1-5; CDR3 DNA: TGTGCCAGCGTCCTAGACAACCGGAGGGAGCCCCAGCATTTT; CDR3 protein: CASVLDNRREPQHF
V gene: TRBV7-3; clone size: -; D gene: -; J gene: TRBJ2-7; CDR3 DNA: TGTGCCAGCAGCTTGGCGGGGCGAGGGTCCTACGAGCAGTACTTC; CDR3 protein: CASSLAGRGSYEQYF